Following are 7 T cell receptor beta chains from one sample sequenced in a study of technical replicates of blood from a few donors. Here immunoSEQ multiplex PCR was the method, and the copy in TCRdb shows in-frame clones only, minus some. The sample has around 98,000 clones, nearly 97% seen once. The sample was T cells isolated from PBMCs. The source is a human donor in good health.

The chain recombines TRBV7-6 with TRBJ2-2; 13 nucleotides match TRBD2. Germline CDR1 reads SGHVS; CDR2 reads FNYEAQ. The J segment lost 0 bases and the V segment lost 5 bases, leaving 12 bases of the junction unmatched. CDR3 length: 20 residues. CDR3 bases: TGTGCCAGCAGCCCAACGGGACTAGCGGGATCCAGAGCGAACACCGGGGAGCTGTTTTTT. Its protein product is CASSPTGLAGSRANTGELFF.

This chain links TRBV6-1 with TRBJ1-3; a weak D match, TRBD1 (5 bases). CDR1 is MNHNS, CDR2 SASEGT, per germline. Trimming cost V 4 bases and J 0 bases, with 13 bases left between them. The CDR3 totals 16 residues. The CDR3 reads CASSVAGRNSGNTIYF. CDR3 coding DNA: TGTGCCAGCAGTGTGGCGGGACGGAACTCTGGAAACACCATATATTTT.

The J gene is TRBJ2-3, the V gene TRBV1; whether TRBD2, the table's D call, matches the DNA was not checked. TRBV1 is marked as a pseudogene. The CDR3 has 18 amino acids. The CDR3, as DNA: TGCACCAGCAGCCAAGATATAATAAGGACTCCGAGCACAGATACGCAGTATTTT. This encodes CTSSQDIIRTPSTDTQYF.

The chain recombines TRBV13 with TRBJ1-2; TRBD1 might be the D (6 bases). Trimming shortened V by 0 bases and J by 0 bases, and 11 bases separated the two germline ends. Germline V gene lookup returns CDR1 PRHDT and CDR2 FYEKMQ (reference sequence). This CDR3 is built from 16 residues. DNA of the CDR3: TGTGCCAGCAGCTTAGGGGACAGACCGCCTAACTATGGCTACACCTTC. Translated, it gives CASSLGDRPPNYGYTF.

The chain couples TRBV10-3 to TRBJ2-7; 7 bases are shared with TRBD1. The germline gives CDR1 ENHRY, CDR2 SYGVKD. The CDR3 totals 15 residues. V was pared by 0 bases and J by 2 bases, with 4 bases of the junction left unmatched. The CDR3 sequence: CAISESIGQAYEQYF. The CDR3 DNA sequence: TGTGCCATCAGTGAGTCGATCGGACAGGCCTACGAGCAGTACTTC.

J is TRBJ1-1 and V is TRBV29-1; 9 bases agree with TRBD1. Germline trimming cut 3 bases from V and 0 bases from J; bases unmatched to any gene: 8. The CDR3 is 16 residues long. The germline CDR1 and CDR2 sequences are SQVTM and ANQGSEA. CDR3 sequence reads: CSVEITQGALNTEAFF. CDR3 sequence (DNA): TGCAGCGTTGAGATAACACAGGGGGCCTTGAACACTGAAGCTTTCTTT.

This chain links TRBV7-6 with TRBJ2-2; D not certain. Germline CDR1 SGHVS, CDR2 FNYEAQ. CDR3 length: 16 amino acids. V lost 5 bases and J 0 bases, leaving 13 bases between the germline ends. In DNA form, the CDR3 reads TGTGCCAGCAGCCCAAAAACAGCCGCGAACACCGGGGAGCTGTTTTTT. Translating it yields CASSPKTAANTGELFF.